This section outlines one T cell receptor (beta chain) sequence together with its context. Antigen specificity is unknown. V trimming: 8 bases; J trimming: 4 bases; junction bases outside the gene matches: 5. Looked up from germline, CDR1 is MDHEN and CDR2 is SYDVKM. The CDR3 length is 14 residues. The entry originates in a study of shared clonotypes between healthy human individuals. General observations from the study: Since donors were few, the genetic and exposure-history diversity represented was limited. Rarefaction indicated that sorted-subset sequencing remained incomplete although depth was large.

Per sorted-subset replicate PCR, input was about 180 ng DNA, representing about 32,000 T cell genomes. Sequenced by immunoSEQ multiplex PCR; TCRdb stores in-frame clones only, minus some. Among 600,000 to 750,000 clones listed, about nine tenths were seen once. Sequencing used memory CD8+ T cells from PBMCs. Subset here: CD45RO+ cells pooled with CCR7-negative TemRA cells. The TCR sequence derives from a man younger than 30 in good health. Some clones in this sample may be carry-over from other donors' samples. The V call is TRBV28, the J call TRBJ2-2; 9 bases fit TRBD1. CDR3 sequence: CASGDREGTGELFF. The CDR3 DNA reads TGTGCCAGCGGGGACAGGGAGGGCACCGGGGAGCTGTTTTTT.